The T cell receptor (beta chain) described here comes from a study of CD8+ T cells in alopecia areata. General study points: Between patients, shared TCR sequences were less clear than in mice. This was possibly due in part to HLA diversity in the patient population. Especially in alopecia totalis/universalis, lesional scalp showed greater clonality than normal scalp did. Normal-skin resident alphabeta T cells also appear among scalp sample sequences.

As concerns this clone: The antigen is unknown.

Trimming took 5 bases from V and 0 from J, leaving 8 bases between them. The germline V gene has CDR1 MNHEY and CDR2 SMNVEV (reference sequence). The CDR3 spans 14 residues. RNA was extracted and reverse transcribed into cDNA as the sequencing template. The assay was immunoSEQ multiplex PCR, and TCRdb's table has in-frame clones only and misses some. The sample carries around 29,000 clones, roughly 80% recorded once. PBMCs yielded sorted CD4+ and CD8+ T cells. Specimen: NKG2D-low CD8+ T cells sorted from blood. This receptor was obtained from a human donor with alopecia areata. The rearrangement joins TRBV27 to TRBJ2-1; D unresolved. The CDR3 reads CASSETVSYNEQFF. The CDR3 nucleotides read TGTGCCAGCAGTGAAACAGTCTCCTACAATGAGCAGTTCTTC.